The clone carrying this TCR beta chain occurred many times. This sample was included in a study of shared clonotypes between healthy human individuals. The assay ran at deep level. The assay was immunoSEQ multiplex PCR, and TCRdb's table has in-frame clones only and misses some. The profile shows some 96,000 clones, more than 45% of them singletons. The CDR3 extends over 13 amino acids. Trimming pared 3 bases from V and 7 bases from J, leaving 10 bases between. The germline V gene has CDR1 LNHDA and CDR2 SQIVND (reference sequence). The chain uses TRBV19 and TRBJ1-5; D remains unclear. This TCR derives from a woman aged 40 to 55 in good health. Some clones in this sample may be carry-over from other donors' samples. The sequenced material came from PBMCs. CDR3 DNA sequence: TGTGCCAGTAGTATTACTCCGGGACAGCCCCAGCATTTT. Translated, it gives CASSITPGQPQHF. Combining the CDR3 with reference TRBV19 and TRBJ1-5 gives the whole variable domain DGGITQSPKYLFRKEGQNVTLSCEQNLNHDAMYWYRQDPGQGLRLIYYSQIVNDFQKGDIAEGYSVSREKKESFPLTVTSAQKNPTAFYLCASSITPGQPQHFGDGTRLSIL.